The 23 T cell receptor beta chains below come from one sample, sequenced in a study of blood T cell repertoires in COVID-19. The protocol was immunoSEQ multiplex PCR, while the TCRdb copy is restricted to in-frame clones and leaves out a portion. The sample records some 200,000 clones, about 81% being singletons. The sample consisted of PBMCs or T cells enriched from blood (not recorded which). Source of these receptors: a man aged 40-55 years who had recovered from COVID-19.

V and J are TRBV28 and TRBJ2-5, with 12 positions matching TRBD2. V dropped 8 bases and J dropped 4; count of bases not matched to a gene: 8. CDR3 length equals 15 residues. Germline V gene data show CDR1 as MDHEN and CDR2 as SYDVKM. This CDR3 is CASGPSGGARETQYF. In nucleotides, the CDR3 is TGTGCCAGCGGCCCTAGCGGGGGGGCTAGAGAGACCCAGTACTTC.

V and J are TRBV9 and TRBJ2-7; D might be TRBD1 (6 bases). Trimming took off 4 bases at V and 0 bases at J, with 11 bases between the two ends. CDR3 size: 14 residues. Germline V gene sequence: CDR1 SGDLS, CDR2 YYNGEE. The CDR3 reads CASSFRDISYEQYF. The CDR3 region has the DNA TGTGCCAGCAGCTTCCGGGACATCTCCTACGAGCAGTACTTC. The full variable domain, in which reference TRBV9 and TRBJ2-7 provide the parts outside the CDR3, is DSGVTQTPKHLITATGQRVTLRCSPRSGDLSVYWYQQSLDQGLQFLIQYYNGEERAKGNILERFSAQQFPDLHSELNLSSLELGDSALYFCASSFRDISYEQYFGPGTRLTVT.

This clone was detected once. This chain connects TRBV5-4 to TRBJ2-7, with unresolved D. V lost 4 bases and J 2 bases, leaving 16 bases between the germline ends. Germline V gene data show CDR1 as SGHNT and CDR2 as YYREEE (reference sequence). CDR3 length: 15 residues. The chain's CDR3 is CASSPRGSDAYEQYF. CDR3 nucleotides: TGTGCCAGCAGCCCCCGCGGCAGTGATGCCTACGAGCAGTACTTC. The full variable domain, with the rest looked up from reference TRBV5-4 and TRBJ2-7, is ETGVTQSPTHLIKTRGQQVTLRCSSQSGHNTVSWYQQALGQGPQFIFQYYREEENGRGNFPPRFSGLQFPNYSSELNVNALELDDSALYLCASSPRGSDAYEQYFGPGTRLTVT.

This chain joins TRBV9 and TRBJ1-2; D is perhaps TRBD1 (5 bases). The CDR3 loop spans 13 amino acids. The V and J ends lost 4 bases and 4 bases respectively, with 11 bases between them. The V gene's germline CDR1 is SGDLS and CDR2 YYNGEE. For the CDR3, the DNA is TGTGCCAGCAGCAGAGGACAAGTCTATGGCTACACCTTC. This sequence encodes CASSRGQVYGYTF.

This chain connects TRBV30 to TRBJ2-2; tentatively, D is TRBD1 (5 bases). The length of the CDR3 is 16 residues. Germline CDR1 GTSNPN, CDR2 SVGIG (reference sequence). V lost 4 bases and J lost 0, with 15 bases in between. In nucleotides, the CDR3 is TGTGCCTGGACCCCTATCGTGACAGCGAACACCGGGGAGCTGTTTTTT. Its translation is CAWTPIVTANTGELFF.

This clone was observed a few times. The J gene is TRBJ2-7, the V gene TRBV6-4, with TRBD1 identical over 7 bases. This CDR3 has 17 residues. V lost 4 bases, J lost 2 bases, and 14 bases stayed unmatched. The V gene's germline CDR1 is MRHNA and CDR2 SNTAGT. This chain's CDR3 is CASSVLNRDRFTYEQYF. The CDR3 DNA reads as TGTGCCAGCAGTGTTCTCAACCGGGACAGATTTACCTACGAGCAGTACTTC.

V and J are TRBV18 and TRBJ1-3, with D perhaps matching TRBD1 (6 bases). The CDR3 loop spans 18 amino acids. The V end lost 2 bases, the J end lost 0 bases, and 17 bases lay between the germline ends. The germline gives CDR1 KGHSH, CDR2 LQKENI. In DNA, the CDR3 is TGTGCCAGCTCACCAGGCGTTCCCCAGGGGAGCTCTGGAAACACCATATATTTT. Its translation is CASSPGVPQGSSGNTIYF.

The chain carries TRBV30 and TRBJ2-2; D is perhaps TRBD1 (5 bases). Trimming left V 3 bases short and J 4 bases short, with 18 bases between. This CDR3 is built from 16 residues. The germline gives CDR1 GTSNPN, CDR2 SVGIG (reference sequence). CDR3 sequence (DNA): TGTGCCTGGAGCCCATGGTCGCAGGGTCTCACCGGGGAGCTGTTTTTT. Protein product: CAWSPWSQGLTGELFF. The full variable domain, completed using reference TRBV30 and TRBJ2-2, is SQTIHQWPATLVQPVGSPLSLECTVEGTSNPNLYWYRQAAGRGLQLLFYSVGIGQISSEVPQNLSASRPQDRQFILSSKKLLLSDSGFYLCAWSPWSQGLTGELFFGEGSRLTVL.

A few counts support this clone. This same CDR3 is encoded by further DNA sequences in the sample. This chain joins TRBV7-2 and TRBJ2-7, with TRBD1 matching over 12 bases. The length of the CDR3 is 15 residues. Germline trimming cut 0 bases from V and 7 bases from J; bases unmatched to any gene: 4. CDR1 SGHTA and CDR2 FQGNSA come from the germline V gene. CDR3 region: CASSLAGQGASEQYF. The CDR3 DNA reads TGTGCCAGCAGCTTAGCGGGACAGGGGGCGAGTGAGCAGTACTTC.

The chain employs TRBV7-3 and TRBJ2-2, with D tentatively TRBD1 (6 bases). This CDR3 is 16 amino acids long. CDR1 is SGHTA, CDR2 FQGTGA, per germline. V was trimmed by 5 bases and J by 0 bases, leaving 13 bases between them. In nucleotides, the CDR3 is TGTGCCAGCAGCCCCCCCGGGACAACGAACACCGGGGAGCTGTTTTTT. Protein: CASSPPGTTNTGELFF.

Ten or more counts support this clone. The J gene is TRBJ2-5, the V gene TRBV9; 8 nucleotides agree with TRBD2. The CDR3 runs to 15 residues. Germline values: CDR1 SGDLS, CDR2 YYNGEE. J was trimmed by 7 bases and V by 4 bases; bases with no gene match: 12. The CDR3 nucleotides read TGTGCCAGCAGCTTGGCCAGCGGGAGCGGAGGGACCCAGTACTTC. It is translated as CASSLASGSGGTQYF.

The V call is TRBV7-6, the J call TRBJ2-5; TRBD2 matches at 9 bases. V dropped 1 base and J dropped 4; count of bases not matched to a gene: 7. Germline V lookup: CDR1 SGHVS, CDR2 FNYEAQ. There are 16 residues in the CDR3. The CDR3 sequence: CASSLVGGGLAETQYF. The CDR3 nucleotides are TGTGCCAGCAGCTTAGTTGGAGGGGGACTAGCAGAGACCCAGTACTTC.

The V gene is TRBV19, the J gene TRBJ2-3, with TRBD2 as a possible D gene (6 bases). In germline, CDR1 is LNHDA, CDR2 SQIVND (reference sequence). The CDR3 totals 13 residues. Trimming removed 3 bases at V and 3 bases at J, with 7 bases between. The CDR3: CASSMGGTDTQYF. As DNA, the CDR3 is TGTGCCAGTAGTATGGGGGGTACAGATACGCAGTATTTT.

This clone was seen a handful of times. The CDR3 sequence is CASNWGGQTYEQYF. CDR3 sequence (DNA): TGTGCCAGCAATTGGGGGGGCCAGACCTACGAGCAGTACTTC. The chain employs TRBV28 and TRBJ2-7; tentative D call: TRBD2 (7 bases). V was cut by 7 bases and J by 2 bases, with 15 bases left in between. The CDR3 is 14 amino acids. The germline CDR1 and CDR2 sequences are MDHEN and SYDVKM.

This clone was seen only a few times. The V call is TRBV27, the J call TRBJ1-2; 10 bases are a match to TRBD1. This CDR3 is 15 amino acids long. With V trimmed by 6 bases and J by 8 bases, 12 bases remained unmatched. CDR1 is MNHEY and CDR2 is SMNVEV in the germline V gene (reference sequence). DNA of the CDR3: TGTGCCAGCAGCCGAATAGTCGGACAGGGGGTCGGCTACACCTTC. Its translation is CASSRIVGQGVGYTF.

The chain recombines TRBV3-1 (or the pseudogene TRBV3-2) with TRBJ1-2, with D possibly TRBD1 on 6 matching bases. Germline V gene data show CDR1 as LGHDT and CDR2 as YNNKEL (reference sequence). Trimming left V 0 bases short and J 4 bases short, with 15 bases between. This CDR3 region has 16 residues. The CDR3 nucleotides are TGTGCCAGCAGCCAAGAAGGCAGGGGAGTAGTCTATGGCTACACCTTC. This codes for CASSQEGRGVVYGYTF.

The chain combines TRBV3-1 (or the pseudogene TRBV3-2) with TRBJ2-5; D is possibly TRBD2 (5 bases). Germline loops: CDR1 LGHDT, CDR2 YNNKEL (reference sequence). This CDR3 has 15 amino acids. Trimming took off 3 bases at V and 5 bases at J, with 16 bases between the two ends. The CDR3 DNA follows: TGTGCCAGCAGCCAGAATCTCCGGGGTGAGGAGACCCAGTACTTC. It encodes CASSQNLRGEETQYF.

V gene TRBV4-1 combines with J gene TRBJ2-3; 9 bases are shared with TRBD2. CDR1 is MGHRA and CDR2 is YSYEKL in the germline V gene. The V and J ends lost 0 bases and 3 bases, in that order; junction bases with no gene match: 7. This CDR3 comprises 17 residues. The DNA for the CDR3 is TGCGCCAGCAGCCAAGAAACAAGCGGGAGGTGGACAGATACGCAGTATTTT. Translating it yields CASSQETSGRWTDTQYF.

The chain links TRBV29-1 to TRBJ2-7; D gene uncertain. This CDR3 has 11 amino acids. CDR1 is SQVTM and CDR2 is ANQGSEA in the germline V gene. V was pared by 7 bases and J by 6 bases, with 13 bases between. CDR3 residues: CSAGNTGEQYF. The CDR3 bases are TGCAGCGCCGGCAATACCGGCGAGCAGTACTTC.

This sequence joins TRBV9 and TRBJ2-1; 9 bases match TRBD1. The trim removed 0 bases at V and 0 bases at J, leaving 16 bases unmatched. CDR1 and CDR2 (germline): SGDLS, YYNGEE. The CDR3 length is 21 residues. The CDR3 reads CASSVAWSGQGTKSSYNEQFF. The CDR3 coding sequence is TGTGCCAGCAGCGTAGCTTGGTCCGGACAGGGGACTAAAAGCTCCTACAATGAGCAGTTCTTC. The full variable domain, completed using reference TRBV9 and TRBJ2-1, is DSGVTQTPKHLITATGQRVTLRCSPRSGDLSVYWYQQSLDQGLQFLIQYYNGEERAKGNILERFSAQQFPDLHSELNLSSLELGDSALYFCASSVAWSGQGTKSSYNEQFFGPGTRLTVL.

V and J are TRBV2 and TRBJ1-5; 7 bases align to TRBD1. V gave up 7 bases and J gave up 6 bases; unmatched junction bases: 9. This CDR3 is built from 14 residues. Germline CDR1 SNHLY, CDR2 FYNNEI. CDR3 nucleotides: TGTGCCAGCATTCAGGCCAGGGGGAGTCAGCCCCAGCATTTT. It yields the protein CASIQARGSQPQHF. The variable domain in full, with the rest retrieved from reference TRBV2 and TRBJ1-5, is EPEVTQTPSHQVTQMGQEVILRCVPISNHLYFYWYRQILGQKVEFLVSFYNNEISEKSEIFDDQFSVERPDGSNFTLKIRSTKLEDSAMYFCASIQARGSQPQHFGDGTRLSIL.

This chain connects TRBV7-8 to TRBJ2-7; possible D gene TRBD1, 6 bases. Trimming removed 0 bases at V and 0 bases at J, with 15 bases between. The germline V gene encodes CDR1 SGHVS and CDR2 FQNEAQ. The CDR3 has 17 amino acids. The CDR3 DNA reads TGTGCCAGCAGCTTAGCGGGGGCGAGCGGCCGCTCCTACGAGCAGTACTTC. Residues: CASSLAGASGRSYEQYF.

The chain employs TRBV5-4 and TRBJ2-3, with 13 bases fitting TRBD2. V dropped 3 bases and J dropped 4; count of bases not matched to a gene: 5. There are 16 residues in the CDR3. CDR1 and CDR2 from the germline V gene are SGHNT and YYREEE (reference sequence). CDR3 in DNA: TGTGCCAGCAGCTCCTGGACTAGCGGGGGCTCAGATACGCAGTATTTT. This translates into CASSSWTSGGSDTQYF.